Listed here are 14 T cell receptor beta chains from one sample, sequenced in a study of cytomegalovirus exposure and HLA in healthy donors. 60 Vbeta and 13 Jbeta primers were used in PCR. Some clones are missing from TCRdb's copy, which holds only in-frame ones; the method was immunoSEQ multiplex PCR. Here the sample spans 100,000 to 150,000 clones, over 80% being singletons. Sequenced sample: PBMCs. Source of these receptors: a man between 35 and 55 years old in good health and CMV-seronegative.

The chain links TRBV6-1 to TRBJ1-6, with D possibly matching TRBD1 (5 bases). In germline, CDR1 is MNHNS, CDR2 SASEGT. This CDR3 contains 14 residues. Trimming pared 10 bases from V and 10 bases from J, leaving 20 bases between. The DNA of the CDR3 is TGTGCCATCTTGGAGGCAGCCGGGGGATCACCCCTCCACTTT. It specifies CAILEAAGGSPLHF.

This rearrangement joins TRBV9 to TRBJ2-1; possible D gene TRBD2, 6 bases. In germline, CDR1 is SGDLS, CDR2 YYNGEE. The CDR3 is 13 residues long. V gave up 4 bases and J gave up 4 bases, with 9 bases separating them. The CDR3 nucleotides read TGTGCCAGCAGCCCCGGGGGATACAATGAGCAGTTCTTC. Translated: CASSPGGYNEQFF. Full variable domain (remainder filled in from reference TRBV9 and TRBJ2-1): DSGVTQTPKHLITATGQRVTLRCSPRSGDLSVYWYQQSLDQGLQFLIQYYNGEERAKGNILERFSAQQFPDLHSELNLSSLELGDSALYFCASSPGGYNEQFFGPGTRLTVL.

This sequence joins TRBV5-1 and TRBJ2-1, with a possible D match to TRBD2 (5 bases). This CDR3 is 16 amino acids long. Germline values: CDR1 SGHRS, CDR2 YFSETQ. The germline V and J ends were trimmed by 4 bases and 0 bases, with 14 bases remaining between them. CDR3 nucleotides: TGCGCCAGCAGCCCATCAGGACTGTACTCCTACAATGAGCAGTTCTTC. It encodes CASSPSGLYSYNEQFF.

The chain joins TRBV4-1 to TRBJ1-4; D is unclear. In germline, CDR1 is MGHRA, CDR2 YSYEKL. Trimming removed 4 bases at V and 8 bases at J, with 11 bases between. This CDR3 has 13 amino acids. The CDR3 spells CASSRLVGEKLFF. CDR3 coding DNA: TGCGCCAGCAGCCGCTTGGTCGGGGAAAAACTGTTTTTT.

In the case of this clone: Additional DNA sequences in this sample encode the identical CDR3. In DNA form, the CDR3 reads TGCGCCAGCAGTGAGTCGCCGGGGAATAGCAATCAGCCCCAGCATTTT. Protein product: CASSESPGNSNQPQHF. The J gene is TRBJ1-5, the V gene TRBV10-2; D not certain. The CDR3 is 16 residues long. In germline, CDR1 is WSHSY, CDR2 SAAADI. V was shortened by 0 bases and J by 0 bases, with 9 bases between the two germline ends.

This chain joins TRBV29-1 and TRBJ1-2; D is ambiguous. The V and J ends lost 4 bases and 4 bases respectively, with 7 bases between them. CDR1 is SQVTM, CDR2 ANQGSEA, per germline. CDR3 length: 11 amino acids. DNA for the CDR3: TGCAGCGTTGCCAGTTCCTATGGCTACACCTTC. Its translation: CSVASSYGYTF. The full variable domain, completed using reference TRBV29-1 and TRBJ1-2, is SAVISQKPSRDICQRGTSLTIQCQVDSQVTMMFWYRQQPGQSLTLIATANQGSEATYESGFVIDKFPISRPNLTFSTLTVSNMSPEDSSIYLCSVASSYGYTFGSGTRLTVV.

This chain joins TRBV19 and TRBJ1-1, with TRBD1 matching over 7 bases. V gave up 4 bases and J gave up 2 bases; unmatched junction bases: 16. The CDR3 is 18 residues long. Germline V gene data show CDR1 as LNHDA and CDR2 as SQIVND (reference sequence). The CDR3 sequence: CASSKGQREDRGNTEAFF. Written as DNA, the CDR3 is TGTGCCAGTAGTAAGGGACAGCGGGAGGATCGAGGAAACACTGAAGCTTTCTTT.

This clone was recorded a few times. This sequence joins TRBV28 and TRBJ1-4; 7 nucleotides match TRBD1. CDR3 size: 14 residues. Germline CDR1 MDHEN, CDR2 SYDVKM. J was trimmed by 2 bases and V by 6 bases; bases with no gene match: 3. The CDR3 protein is CASRPDRTNEKLFF. CDR3 in DNA: TGTGCCAGCAGACCGGACAGGACTAATGAAAAACTGTTTTTT.

The chain joins TRBV9 to TRBJ2-1, with 7 bases fitting TRBD2. Trimming took 0 bases from V and 1 from J; bases not matched to a gene: 4. The CDR3 consists of 16 residues. Germline loops: CDR1 SGDLS, CDR2 YYNGEE. The CDR3 nucleotides read TGTGCCAGCAGCGTAGCGGGAGGTGGATCCTACAATGAGCAGTTCTTC. Its protein product is CASSVAGGGSYNEQFF.

The rearrangement links TRBV7-8 to TRBJ1-6; the D is unclear. Germline CDR1 SGHVS, CDR2 FQNEAQ. V dropped 6 bases and J dropped 8 bases, with 11 bases sitting between them. This CDR3 spans 13 amino acids. The CDR3 nucleotides read TGTGCCAGCAGGAGAGGGTTGGATTCACCCCTCCACTTT. The encoded protein is CASRRGLDSPLHF.

This chain joins TRBV7-8 and TRBJ2-7; 7 nucleotides line up with TRBD1. Germline V lookup: CDR1 SGHVS, CDR2 FQNEAQ. The CDR3 has 16 amino acids. The J segment lost 0 bases and the V segment lost 1 base, leaving 6 bases of the junction unmatched. The CDR3, as DNA: TGTGCCAGCAGCTTAGTGACAGGGCTGAGCTCCTACGAGCAGTACTTC. Residues: CASSLVTGLSSYEQYF.

The chain carries TRBV5-4 and TRBJ2-3; D is perhaps TRBD2 (6 bases). Trimming pared 0 bases from V and 4 bases from J, leaving 21 bases between. The V gene's germline CDR1 is SGHNT and CDR2 YYREEE (reference sequence). There are 18 residues in the CDR3. In DNA form, the CDR3 reads TGTGCCAGCAGCTTGGAACGATCTGCGGGGAATAGTGCAGATACGCAGTATTTT. Translation: CASSLERSAGNSADTQYF. The full variable domain, with the rest looked up from reference TRBV5-4 and TRBJ2-3, is ETGVTQSPTHLIKTRGQQVTLRCSSQSGHNTVSWYQQALGQGPQFIFQYYREEENGRGNFPPRFSGLQFPNYSSELNVNALELDDSALYLCASSLERSAGNSADTQYFGPGTRLTVL.

This clone was seen only once. This rearrangement joins TRBV19 to TRBJ2-1; D may be TRBD1 (6 bases). The germline gives CDR1 LNHDA, CDR2 SQIVND (reference sequence). This CDR3 is 14 amino acids long. Between the trimmed V and J ends, which lost 4 bases and 4 bases, there was a span of 11 bases. The CDR3 region is CASSRVGAYNEQFF. CDR3 in DNA: TGTGCCAGTAGTAGGGTGGGGGCATACAATGAGCAGTTCTTC.

J is TRBJ1-3 and V is TRBV5-1; TRBD1 agrees at 9 bases. The CDR3 is 16 residues long. Germline V gene lookup returns CDR1 SGHRS and CDR2 YFSETQ. Losses at the gene ends were 4 bases for V and 3 bases for J; bases not matched to a gene: 8. CDR3 loop: CASSPSQGAGGNTIYF. Written as DNA, the CDR3 is TGCGCCAGCAGCCCATCACAGGGGGCTGGTGGAAACACCATATATTTT.